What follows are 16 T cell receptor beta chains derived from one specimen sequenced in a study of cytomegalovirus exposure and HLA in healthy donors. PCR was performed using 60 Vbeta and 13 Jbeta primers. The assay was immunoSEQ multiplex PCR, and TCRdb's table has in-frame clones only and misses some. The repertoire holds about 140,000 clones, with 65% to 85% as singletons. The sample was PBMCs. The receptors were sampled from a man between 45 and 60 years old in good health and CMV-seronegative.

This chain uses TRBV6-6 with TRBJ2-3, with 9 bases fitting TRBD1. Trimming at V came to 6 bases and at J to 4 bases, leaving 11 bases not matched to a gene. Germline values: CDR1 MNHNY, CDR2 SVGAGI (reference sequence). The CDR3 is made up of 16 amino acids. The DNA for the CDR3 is TGTGCCAGCAGACAACCTCGGGACAGGGCGTCAGATACGCAGTATTTT. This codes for CASRQPRDRASDTQYF.

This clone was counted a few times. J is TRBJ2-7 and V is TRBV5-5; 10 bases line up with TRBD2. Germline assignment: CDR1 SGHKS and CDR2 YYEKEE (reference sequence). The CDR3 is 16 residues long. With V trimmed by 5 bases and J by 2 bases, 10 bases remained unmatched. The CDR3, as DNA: TGTGCCAGCAGTCCCATTACTAGCGGGATTACCTACGAGCAGTACTTC. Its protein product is CASSPITSGITYEQYF.

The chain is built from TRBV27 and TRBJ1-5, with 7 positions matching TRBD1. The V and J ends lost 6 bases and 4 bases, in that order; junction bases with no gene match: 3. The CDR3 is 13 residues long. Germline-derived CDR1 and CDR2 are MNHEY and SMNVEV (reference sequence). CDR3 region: CASRTGSNQPQHF. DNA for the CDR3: TGTGCCAGCAGGACAGGGTCTAATCAGCCCCAGCATTTT.

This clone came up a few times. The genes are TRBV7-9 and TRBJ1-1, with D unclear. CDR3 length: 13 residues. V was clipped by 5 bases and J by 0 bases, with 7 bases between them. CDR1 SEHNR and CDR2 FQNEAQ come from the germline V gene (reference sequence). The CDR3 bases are TGTGCCAGCAGCCGTCAGGTGAACACTGAAGCTTTCTTT. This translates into CASSRQVNTEAFF.

The CDR3 loop is CASSPSPEQVGSGYTF. As DNA, the CDR3 is TGTGCCAGCAGCCCTTCTCCGGAACAGGTCGGGTCGGGCTACACCTTC. V usage is TRBV28 and J usage is TRBJ1-2; D may be TRBD1 (5 bases). In germline, CDR1 is MDHEN, CDR2 SYDVKM. This CDR3 comprises 16 residues. V was shortened by 6 bases and J by 8 bases, with 25 bases between the two germline ends.

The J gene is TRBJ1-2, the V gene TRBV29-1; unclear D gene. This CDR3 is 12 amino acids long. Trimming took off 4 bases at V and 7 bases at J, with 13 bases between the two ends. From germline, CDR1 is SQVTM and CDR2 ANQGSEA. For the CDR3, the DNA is TGCAGCGTTGTGATCCAGGAGGCTGGCTACACCTTC. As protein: CSVVIQEAGYTF.

CDR3 in DNA: TGCGCCAGCAGCTTAAGCACAGAGCCTCCTGATGGCTACACCTTC. It encodes CASSLSTEPPDGYTF. The J gene is TRBJ1-2, the V gene TRBV5-1; D is undetermined. Germline V lookup: CDR1 SGHRS, CDR2 YFSETQ. The CDR3 has 15 residues. Trimming stripped 2 bases from V and 6 bases from J, with 17 bases between.

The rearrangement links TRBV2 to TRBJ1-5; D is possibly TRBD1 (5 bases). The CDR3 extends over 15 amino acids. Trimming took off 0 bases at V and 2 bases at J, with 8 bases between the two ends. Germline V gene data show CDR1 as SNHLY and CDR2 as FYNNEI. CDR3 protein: CASSEAARGNQPQHF. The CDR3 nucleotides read TGTGCCAGCAGTGAAGCTGCCAGGGGCAATCAGCCCCAGCATTTT.

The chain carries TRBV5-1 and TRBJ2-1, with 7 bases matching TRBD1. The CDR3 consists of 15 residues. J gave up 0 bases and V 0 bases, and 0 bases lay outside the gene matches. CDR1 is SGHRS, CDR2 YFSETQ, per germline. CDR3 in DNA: TGCGCCAGCAGCTTGGAGGGGGCCTCCTACAATGAGCAGTTCTTC. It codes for CASSLEGASYNEQFF. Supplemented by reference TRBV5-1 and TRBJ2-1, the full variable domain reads KAGVTQTPRYLIKTRGQQVTLSCSPISGHRSVSWYQQTPGQGLQFLFEYFSETQRNKGNFPGRFSGRQFSNSRSEMNVSTLELGDSALYLCASSLEGASYNEQFFGPGTRLTVL.

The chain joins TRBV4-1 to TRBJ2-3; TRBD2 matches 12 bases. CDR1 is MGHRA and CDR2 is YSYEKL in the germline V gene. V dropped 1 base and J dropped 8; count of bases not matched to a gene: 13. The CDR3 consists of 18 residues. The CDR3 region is CASSQVEWLAGGQGTQYF. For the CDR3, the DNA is TGCGCCAGCAGCCAAGTGGAGTGGCTAGCGGGGGGGCAGGGTACGCAGTATTTT.

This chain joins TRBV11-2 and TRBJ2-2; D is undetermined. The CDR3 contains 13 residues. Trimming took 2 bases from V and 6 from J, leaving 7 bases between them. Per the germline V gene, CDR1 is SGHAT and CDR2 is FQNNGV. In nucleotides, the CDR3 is TGTGCCAGCAGCTTATTCGGTGCCGGGGAGCTGTTTTTT. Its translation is CASSLFGAGELFF.

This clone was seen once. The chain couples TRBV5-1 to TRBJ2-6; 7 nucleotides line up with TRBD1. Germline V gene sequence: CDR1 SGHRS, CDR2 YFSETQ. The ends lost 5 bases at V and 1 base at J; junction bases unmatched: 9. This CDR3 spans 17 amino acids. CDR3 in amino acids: CASSKGTASSGANVLTF. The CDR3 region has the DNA TGCGCCAGCAGTAAAGGGACAGCGTCATCTGGGGCCAACGTCCTGACTTTC.

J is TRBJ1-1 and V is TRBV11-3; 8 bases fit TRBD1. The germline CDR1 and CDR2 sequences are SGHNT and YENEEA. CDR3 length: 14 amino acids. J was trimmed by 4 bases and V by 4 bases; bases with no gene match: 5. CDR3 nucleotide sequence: TGTGCCAGCAGCTCGGGACAGGCTCCCACTGAAGCTTTCTTT. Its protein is CASSSGQAPTEAFF.

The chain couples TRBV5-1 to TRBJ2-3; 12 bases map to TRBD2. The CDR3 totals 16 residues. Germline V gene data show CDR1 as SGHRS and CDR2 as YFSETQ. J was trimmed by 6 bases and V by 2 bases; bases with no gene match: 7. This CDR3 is CASSLASGRASDTQYF. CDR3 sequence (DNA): TGCGCCAGCAGCTTAGCTAGCGGGAGGGCATCGGATACGCAGTATTTT.

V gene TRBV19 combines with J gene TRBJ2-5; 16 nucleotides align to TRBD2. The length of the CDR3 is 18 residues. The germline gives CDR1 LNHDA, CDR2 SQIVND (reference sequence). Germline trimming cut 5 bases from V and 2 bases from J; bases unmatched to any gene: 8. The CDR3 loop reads CASSRTGTSGGGQETQYF. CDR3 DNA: TGTGCCAGTAGTCGAACCGGGACTAGCGGGGGGGGGCAAGAGACCCAGTACTTC.

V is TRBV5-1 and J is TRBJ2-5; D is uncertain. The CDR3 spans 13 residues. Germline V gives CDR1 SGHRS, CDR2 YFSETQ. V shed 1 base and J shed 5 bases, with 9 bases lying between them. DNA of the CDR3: TGCGCCAGCAGCTTGAGCAATTCCGAGACCCAGTACTTC. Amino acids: CASSLSNSETQYF.